This record looks at one TCR beta chain sequence and its context. This clone occurred a few times. Its antigen has not been determined. Nothing much larger sits one base from this clone, and base qualities are not available. The source of the sample is a study of blood T cell repertoires in COVID-19 (dated by TCRdb to 2020 to 2021). Regarding the complete study: Samples from collaborators originated in the United States, Italy and Spain and spanned both the acute and convalescent phases of COVID-19. The material from the prospective study consisted of cDNA or gDNA derived from T cells, B-cell-depleted T cells, or PBMCs. The dataset comprised deeply sampled blood TCRbeta repertoires from subjects exposed to, actively infected with, or recovered from COVID-19. The repertoires were released in a freely available public database meant as a resource for research on the immune response to SARS-CoV-2. The samples were drawn from two sources: the first 160 participants of the ongoing ImmuneRACE study, and fewer than 1,500 subjects contributed by 6 global collaborators. A de-identified subject ID, COVID-19 status, age in years and sex were almost always included in the sample metadata. Where HLA class I and class II types were available, the types were taken from metadata supplied by the sample provider, not from assay-based typing. Paper-wide results and their limitations: How much clinical and demographic metadata was included differed by source and by participant, and the metadata was provided uncurated.

Each collaborating institution followed its own protocols to collect whole blood in K2EDTA tubes. For TCRbeta analysis, collaborators shipped samples in one of three forms: frozen whole blood, isolated PBMCs, or DNA extracted from either of those sample types. TCRbeta CDR3 regions were amplified from genomic DNA using the immunoSEQ Assay, a bias-controlled multiplex PCR. As for the authors' bioinformatics: The number of nucleated cells in each sample was estimated from the amplification of reference gene primers within the assay. Sequence reads were collapsed and filtered to measure the absolute abundance of every unique TCRbeta CDR3 rearrangement. For each sample, productive Simpson clonality was calculated as the square root of Simpson's diversity index across productive rearrangements. TCRdb re-hosts the immuneACCESS table, in-frame sequences only. Its copies lack some clones; in the studies checked, an unresolved V gene accounts for under half of them, and the cause for the rest is not known. V and J calls and clone size follow that table, whereas D and trimming were derived from the DNA. The sample contains 75,000 to 95,000 clones, about 85% of them found a single time. Around 3.3% of the sample goes to the ten largest clones.

CDR1 is given as SGHAT and CDR2 as FQDESV, both from the germline V gene (reference sequence). The CDR3 starts with the cysteine, ends with the phenylalanine, and has 14 residues. The sequence is cut down to CDR3 DNA, 42 bases in frame from base 1. Trimming costs V 5 bases and J 2 bases, and their ends lie 12 bases apart. Sequenced: peripheral blood. This TCR was sampled from a man in his fifties or sixties with acute or convalescent COVID-19. The chain was built from TRBV11-1 and TRBJ2-5; a weak D assignment points to TRBD1 (6 bases agree). DNA sequence: TGTGCCAGCAGCAACCGGGACACACAAGAGACCCAGTACTTC. Translated, it gives CASSNRDTQETQYF.